The T cell receptor beta chain under discussion was sequenced for a study of human T cells and chemical hapten exposure. This sample's time point: healthy volunteer bleed at 2 weeks. Unfractionated whole blood was the source from which total RNA was extracted. This clonotype has more than one count but fewer than ten. Its specificity is not known. Attachment of unique molecular identifiers to individual cDNA molecules was performed in the library. Each CDR3 protein is one row after TCRdb ran MiXCR on the RACE reads. The data contain some 90,000 distinct CDR3 sequences, approximately 9.7% of them singletons. Notes on the study in general: There was no change with DPC sensitization in TCRs above 1 in 1000 frequency.

The sequenced sample was whole blood. This clonotype was sampled from a female donor in good health. Some clones in this sample may be carry-over from other donors' samples.

CDR3 nucleotide sequence: TGTGCCAGCAGTGAACCTCTAGCGGGAACCTACGAGCAGTACTTC. This translates into CASSEPLAGTYEQYF. The chain is built from TRBV6-1 and TRBJ2-7; the match to TRBD2 covers 9 bases. CDR1 MNHNS and CDR2 SASEGT come from the germline V gene. The CDR3 runs to 15 residues. V dropped 2 bases and J dropped 2; count of bases not matched to a gene: 4.